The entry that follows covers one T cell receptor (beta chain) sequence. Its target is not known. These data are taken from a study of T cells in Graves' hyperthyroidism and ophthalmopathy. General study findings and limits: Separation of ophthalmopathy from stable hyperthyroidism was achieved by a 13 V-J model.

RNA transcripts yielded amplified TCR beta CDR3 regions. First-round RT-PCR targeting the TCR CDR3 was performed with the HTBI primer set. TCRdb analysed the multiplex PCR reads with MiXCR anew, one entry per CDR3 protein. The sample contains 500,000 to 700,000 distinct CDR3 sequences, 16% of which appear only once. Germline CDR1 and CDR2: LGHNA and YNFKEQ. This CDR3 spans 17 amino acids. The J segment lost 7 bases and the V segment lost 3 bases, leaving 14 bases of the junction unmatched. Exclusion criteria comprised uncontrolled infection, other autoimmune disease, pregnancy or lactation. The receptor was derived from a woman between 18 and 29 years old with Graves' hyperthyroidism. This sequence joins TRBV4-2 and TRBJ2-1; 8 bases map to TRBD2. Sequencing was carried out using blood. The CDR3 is CASSQILGLGAGNEQFF. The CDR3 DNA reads TGTGCCAGCAGCCAGATCTTGGGACTAGGGGCGGGGAATGAGCAGTTCTTC.